This TCR beta chain stems from a study of spatial heterogeneity in lung cancer. Time point denoted: sample taken at primary tumor resection. The donors comprised approximately 75 untreated early-stage non-small cell lung cancer patients. Unsorted whole RNA from tumor, nontumor lung or frozen PBMC underwent sequencing. Many counts were recorded for this clonotype. The antigen remains undetermined. Per germline, CDR1 SGHVS and CDR2 FNYEAQ. V was cut by 3 bases and J by 4 bases, with 15 bases left in between. The CDR3 is 15 amino acids. Notes on the study in general: It was found that expanded intratumoral alpha and beta TCR counts tracked tumor mutation counts.

Individually, TCR cDNA molecules were each labelled with a unique molecular identifier. TCRdb re-called the 5' RACE reads through MiXCR, storing one row per CDR3 protein. There are about 5,900 distinct CDR3 sequences in the sample; about a sixth occur only once, and approximately 15% lies in the top ten. The sequencing used lung tumor tissue, collected at surgery. The TCR comes from a male donor with early-stage non-small cell lung cancer. The chain links TRBV7-6 to TRBJ1-2; a weak D match, TRBD1 (6 bases). The CDR3 bases are TGTGCCAGCAGCTTTTTAGGGGGGCTACTCTATGGCTACACCTTC. This translates into CASSFLGGLLYGYTF.